This entry concerns a single T cell receptor (beta chain). These data come from a study of T cell changes during pregnancy in multiple sclerosis. The protocol was immunoSEQ multiplex PCR, while the TCRdb copy is restricted to in-frame clones and leaves out a portion. The repertoire holds 70,000 to 95,000 clones, with 70% to 90% as singletons. The germline gives CDR1 LGHNA, CDR2 YSLEER. With 3 bases clipped from V and 6 bases from J, the junction kept 10 bases outside the gene matches. CDR3 size: 15 residues. The chain links TRBV4-3 to TRBJ1-1; 7 bases align to TRBD1. The clonotype was recovered from a female donor with multiple sclerosis, enrolled in a pregnancy study. The sample here was peripheral blood, taken before pregnancy. Here the CDR3 reads CASSHLGDREPEAFF. The CDR3 bases are TGCGCCAGCAGCCACTTGGGAGACAGGGAACCTGAAGCTTTCTTT.